The 27 T cell receptor beta chains below were found in one sample sequenced in a study of cytomegalovirus exposure and HLA in healthy donors. Primers included in the PCR were 60 Vbeta and 13 Jbeta primers. Clones were sequenced by immunoSEQ multiplex PCR, and TCRdb holds only the in-frame ones, with some missing. Of around 30,000 clones in the sample, around nine tenths were seen once. The sample comprised PBMCs. Every receptor here comes from a boy aged 5-17 years in good health and CMV-seronegative.

This clone was detected a few times. This chain links TRBV6-5 with TRBJ1-5; tentatively, D is TRBD1 (5 bases). This CDR3 is 15 amino acids long. The germline CDR1 and CDR2 sequences are MNHEY and SVGAGI. The V and J ends lost 0 bases and 1 base respectively, with 7 bases between them. DNA for the CDR3: TGTGCCAGCAGTTACTCGGGGGGGAGCAATCAGCCCCAGCATTTT. Amino acid sequence: CASSYSGGSNQPQHF.

The chain has TRBV11-2 and TRBJ1-1, with D maybe TRBD1 (5 bases). Germline assignment: CDR1 SGHAT and CDR2 FQNNGV. V lost 1 base to trimming and J lost 5 bases, with 11 bases between them. The CDR3 length is 14 residues. CDR3: CASSLALPGTEAFF. CDR3 sequence (DNA): TGTGCCAGCAGCTTAGCTCTACCAGGGACTGAAGCTTTCTTT. Using reference TRBV11-2 and TRBJ1-1 for the parts outside the CDR3, the full variable domain is EAGVAQSPRYKIIEKRQSVAFWCNPISGHATLYWYQQILGQGPKLLIQFQNNGVVDDSQLPKDRFSAERLKGVDSTLKIQPAKLEDSAVYLCASSLALPGTEAFFGQGTRLTVV.

The gene calls are TRBV2 and TRBJ1-1; D may be TRBD1 (6 bases). V shed 5 bases and J shed 3 bases, with 13 bases lying between them. Germline loops: CDR1 SNHLY, CDR2 FYNNEI. The CDR3 length is 14 residues. CDR3 nucleotides: TGTGCCAGCAGTACACAGGGTGGGTACACTGAAGCTTTCTTT. Encoded protein: CASSTQGGYTEAFF.

The chain carries TRBV19 and TRBJ1-4, with 10 bases fitting TRBD1. V lost 5 bases and J lost 8; bases outside the gene matches: 8. This CDR3 spans 15 amino acids. Germline V gene data show CDR1 as LNHDA and CDR2 as SQIVND (reference sequence). Here the CDR3 reads CASSDSGTGVEKLFF. The CDR3, as DNA: TGTGCCAGTAGTGATTCCGGGACAGGGGTAGAAAAACTGTTTTTT. Drawing the rest from reference TRBV19 and TRBJ1-4, the complete variable domain is DGGITQSPKYLFRKEGQNVTLSCEQNLNHDAMYWYRQDPGQGLRLIYYSQIVNDFQKGDIAEGYSVSREKKESFPLTVTSAQKNPTAFYLCASSDSGTGVEKLFFGSGTQLSVL.

This sequence joins TRBV27 and TRBJ2-1; 12 bases fit TRBD2. The V segment lost 5 bases and the J segment 0 bases; nucleotides outside the gene matches: 14. CDR1 is MNHEY and CDR2 is SMNVEV in the germline V gene (reference sequence). CDR3 length: 20 residues. CDR3 in amino acids: CASSLGLAGFGSSSYNEQFF. The CDR3 DNA follows: TGTGCCAGCAGTCTCGGACTAGCGGGGTTCGGCTCAAGCTCCTACAATGAGCAGTTCTTC.

This chain joins TRBV11-2 and TRBJ1-5, with 9 bases identical to TRBD1. The CDR3 has 15 amino acids. J was trimmed by 3 bases and V by 5 bases; bases with no gene match: 5. Germline V lookup: CDR1 SGHAT, CDR2 FQNNGV. In nucleotides, the CDR3 is TGTGCCAGCAGCCTGGGACAGGGTAACAATCAGCCCCAGCATTTT. It specifies CASSLGQGNNQPQHF.

V usage is TRBV5-4 and J usage is TRBJ2-7, with 8 bases that match TRBD1. The CDR3 has 14 residues. Germline V CDR1 and CDR2: SGHNT, YYREEE (reference sequence). V lost 4 bases to trimming and J lost 2 bases; unmatched junction nucleotides: 5. DNA for the CDR3: TGTGCCAGCAGCCGACAGGGGAAGGCCTACGAGCAGTACTTC. Translation: CASSRQGKAYEQYF.

V is TRBV5-4 and J is TRBJ2-3, with D perhaps TRBD2 (6 bases). V was cut by 5 bases and J by 0 bases, with 13 bases left in between. The CDR3 is 15 residues long. The germline gives CDR1 SGHNT, CDR2 YYREEE (reference sequence). DNA for the CDR3: TGTGCCAGCAGTACCGCGGGACGAAGCACAGATACGCAGTATTTT. It is translated as CASSTAGRSTDTQYF. Using reference TRBV5-4 and TRBJ2-3 for the parts outside the CDR3, the full variable domain is ETGVTQSPTHLIKTRGQQVTLRCSSQSGHNTVSWYQQALGQGPQFIFQYYREEENGRGNFPPRFSGLQFPNYSSELNVNALELDDSALYLCASSTAGRSTDTQYFGPGTRLTVL.

The chain employs TRBV5-1 and TRBJ2-7; TRBD2 matches 7 bases. V shed 2 bases, J shed 2 bases, and the junction held 4 bases outside the gene matches. The CDR3 is 14 residues long. Germline CDR1 reads SGHRS; CDR2 reads YFSETQ. The CDR3 region is CASSLAGLTYEQYF. The CDR3 DNA follows: TGCGCCAGCAGCTTAGCGGGACTAACCTACGAGCAGTACTTC.

This CDR3 reads CASSPPGQTAYNEQFF. The CDR3 region has the DNA TGCGCCAGCAGCCCACCGGGACAGACCGCTTACAATGAGCAGTTCTTC. The chain carries TRBV4-1 and TRBJ2-1, with 7 nucleotides matching TRBD1. Germline CDR1 and CDR2: MGHRA and YSYEKL. Trimming took 4 bases from V and 4 from J; bases not matched to a gene: 10. This CDR3 has 16 amino acids.

The chain recombines TRBV11-2 with TRBJ1-2, with a possible D match to TRBD1 (6 bases). CDR3 size: 14 residues. Germline lookup yields CDR1 SGHAT and CDR2 FQNNGV. V shed 7 bases and J shed 0 bases, with 12 bases lying between them. CDR3 in DNA: TGTGCCAGCACACAAAACAGGGCTAACTATGGCTACACCTTC. It specifies CASTQNRANYGYTF.

The chain couples TRBV27 to TRBJ1-5; 12 bases line up with TRBD1. With V trimmed by 8 bases and J by 10 bases, 24 bases remained unmatched. In germline, CDR1 is MNHEY, CDR2 SMNVEV (reference sequence). The CDR3 length is 19 residues. CDR3 in DNA: TGTGCCAGCGCCTCGAGGCGCCGGGACAGGGGGCTTGGAGGGTTCCCCCAGCATTTT. It encodes CASASRRRDRGLGGFPQHF.

The V and J genes are TRBV6-4 and TRBJ2-7, with 7 bases fitting TRBD1. The CDR3 loop spans 16 amino acids. Losses at the gene ends were 7 bases for V and 2 bases for J; bases not matched to a gene: 14. The germline gives CDR1 MRHNA, CDR2 SNTAGT. The CDR3 here is CASKEPSGTATYEQYF. The CDR3 bases are TGTGCCAGCAAAGAGCCCTCTGGGACAGCGACCTACGAGCAGTACTTC.

This chain connects TRBV19 to TRBJ1-5; a weak D match, TRBD1 (5 bases). V was trimmed by 2 bases and J by 1 base, leaving 21 bases between them. This CDR3 contains 19 residues. Germline V gene sequence: CDR1 LNHDA, CDR2 SQIVND (reference sequence). CDR3 sequence: CASSILYTLGGASNQPQHF. The CDR3 nucleotides are TGTGCCAGTAGTATACTATATACCCTGGGAGGGGCCAGCAATCAGCCCCAGCATTTT.

The gene calls are TRBV5-4 and TRBJ1-1; no clear D gene. Germline CDR1 reads SGHNT; CDR2 reads YYREEE (reference sequence). V shed 1 base and J shed 6 bases, with 10 bases lying between them. CDR3 length: 13 amino acids. The CDR3 is CASSLKLAAEAFF. The CDR3 DNA sequence: TGTGCCAGCAGCTTGAAATTAGCCGCTGAAGCTTTCTTT.

This clone occurred once. The chain joins TRBV19 to TRBJ1-5; 8 nucleotides align to TRBD1. J was trimmed by 2 bases and V by 7 bases; bases with no gene match: 10. The CDR3 extends over 16 amino acids. CDR1 is LNHDA, CDR2 SQIVND, per germline (reference sequence). The CDR3 spells CASMGTGGFRNQPQHF. The DNA of the CDR3 is TGTGCCAGTATGGGAACAGGGGGTTTTCGCAATCAGCCCCAGCATTTT. Supplemented by reference TRBV19 and TRBJ1-5, the full variable domain reads DGGITQSPKYLFRKEGQNVTLSCEQNLNHDAMYWYRQDPGQGLRLIYYSQIVNDFQKGDIAEGYSVSREKKESFPLTVTSAQKNPTAFYLCASMGTGGFRNQPQHFGDGTRLSIL.

J is TRBJ2-1 and V is TRBV7-3, with D perhaps TRBD2 (6 bases). Germline CDR1 and CDR2: SGHTA and FQGTGA. V lost 5 bases to trimming and J lost 0 bases, with 11 bases between them. The CDR3 covers 15 residues. For the CDR3, the DNA is TGTGCCAGCAGCCGGGACGGGAGCTCCTACAATGAGCAGTTCTTC. It codes for CASSRDGSSYNEQFF.

The chain joins TRBV28 to TRBJ1-6; 8 bases fit TRBD1. The V and J ends lost 2 bases and 7 bases, in that order; junction bases with no gene match: 10. The CDR3 has 17 amino acids. CDR1 and CDR2 from the germline V gene are MDHEN and SYDVKM. CDR3 DNA: TGTGCCAGCAGTTTAACGCTTTTGGACAGGGAGAATTCACCCCTCCACTTT. It is translated as CASSLTLLDRENSPLHF.

V is TRBV2 and J is TRBJ1-2; 8 bases are shared with TRBD1. V lost 9 bases to trimming and J lost 2 bases; unmatched junction nucleotides: 5. CDR1 is SNHLY and CDR2 is FYNNEI in the germline V gene. The length of the CDR3 is 13 residues. The CDR3 sequence: CARHGTGNYGYTF. CDR3 bases: TGTGCCAGACATGGGACAGGCAACTATGGCTACACCTTC. The variable domain in full, completed from reference TRBV2 and TRBJ1-2, reads EPEVTQTPSHQVTQMGQEVILRCVPISNHLYFYWYRQILGQKVEFLVSFYNNEISEKSEIFDDQFSVERPDGSNFTLKIRSTKLEDSAMYFCARHGTGNYGYTFGSGTRLTVV.

The chain couples TRBV25-1 to TRBJ2-1; TRBD1 matches at 7 bases. The V and J ends lost 4 bases and 1 base, in that order; junction bases with no gene match: 4. Germline V CDR1 and CDR2: MGHDK, SYGVNS. The CDR3 loop spans 15 amino acids. This CDR3 is CASSAGQRSYNEQFF. CDR3 coding DNA: TGTGCCAGCAGTGCGGGACAGAGATCCTACAATGAGCAGTTCTTC.

As to this clone: Other nucleotide sequences in the sample specify the same CDR3. V and J are TRBV10-3 and TRBJ1-6, with 7 bases fitting TRBD1. From germline, CDR1 is ENHRY and CDR2 SYGVKD. CDR3 length: 14 residues. Trimming cost V 10 bases and J 5 bases; bases outside gene matches: 8. Here the CDR3 reads CATNRGDHNSPLHF. The CDR3 DNA is TGTGCCACCAACAGGGGTGATCATAATTCACCCCTCCACTTT.

The rearrangement uses TRBV7-9 and TRBJ1-2; D perhaps matches TRBD1 (6 bases). Germline CDR1 reads SEHNR; CDR2 reads FQNEAQ (reference sequence). The V end was cut by 5 bases, the J end by 1 base, with 14 bases between. CDR3 length: 15 amino acids. The chain's CDR3 is CASSPWTDINYGYTF. In DNA, the CDR3 is TGTGCCAGCAGCCCCTGGACAGACATTAACTATGGCTACACCTTC.

This chain links TRBV6-1 with TRBJ2-1, with TRBD1 matching over 12 bases. The germline V gene encodes CDR1 MNHNS and CDR2 SASEGT. The CDR3 extends over 16 amino acids. J lost 7 bases, V lost 4 bases, and 8 bases had no gene match. Written as DNA, the CDR3 is TGTGCCAGCAGTGTATTGGGACAGGGGGCACGGAATGAGCAGTTCTTC. This sequence encodes CASSVLGQGARNEQFF.

This clone was counted a single time. The gene calls are TRBV7-3 and TRBJ2-5; TRBD2 matches 9 bases. CDR1 and CDR2 from the germline V gene are SGHTA and FQGTGA. The junction had 2 bases not matched to a gene; V was cut back by 2 bases and J by 1 base. This CDR3 is 15 amino acids long. CDR3 loop: CASSLLAGIQETQYF. The CDR3 DNA sequence: TGTGCCAGCAGCTTACTAGCGGGGATCCAAGAGACCCAGTACTTC.

V usage is TRBV5-4 and J usage is TRBJ2-7; the match to TRBD1 covers 7 bases. Germline values: CDR1 SGHNT, CDR2 YYREEE (reference sequence). The CDR3 has 15 amino acids. The V and J ends lost 2 bases and 0 bases, in that order; junction bases with no gene match: 5. The CDR3 is CASSFRTGGSYEQYF. CDR3 coding DNA: TGTGCCAGCAGCTTCCGGACAGGAGGCTCCTACGAGCAGTACTTC.

This clone was seen a few times. The chain uses TRBV2 and TRBJ1-1; D is uncertain. V gave up 5 bases and J gave up 7 bases, with 14 bases separating them. Looked up from germline, CDR1 is SNHLY and CDR2 is FYNNEI. The CDR3 spans 13 residues. The chain's CDR3 is CASSNYHGSEAFF. The CDR3 nucleotides are TGTGCCAGCAGTAACTACCATGGGAGTGAAGCTTTCTTT.

The chain has TRBV10-2 and TRBJ2-3; TRBD2 is a possible D gene (5 bases). Germline V gives CDR1 WSHSY, CDR2 SAAADI. Trimming took 7 bases from V and 2 from J, leaving 22 bases between them. This CDR3 has 17 amino acids. As DNA, the CDR3 is TGCGCCAGCAAAGAGGACTTCGGAGGTCTGATCACAGATACGCAGTATTTT. It is translated as CASKEDFGGLITDTQYF.